These 12 T cell receptor beta chains came from one sample sequenced in a study of blood T cell repertoires in COVID-19. Libraries were prepared by immunoSEQ multiplex PCR; TCRdb keeps only in-frame clonotypes and omits some of them. This sample yields about 240,000 clones, of which more than 75% are seen a single time; over 10% belongs to the top ten. Source material: peripheral blood. Receptor source: a woman aged 55-69 years with active or convalescent COVID-19.

The table lists this clone with a few counts. The same CDR3 arises from other DNA sequences in this sample as well. The chain recombines TRBV4-3 with TRBJ1-1, with 9 bases identical to TRBD1. V shed 0 bases and J 4 bases; nucleotides not matched to a gene: 3. Germline CDR1 LGHNA, CDR2 YSLEER. The CDR3 consists of 15 residues. The CDR3 nucleotides are TGCGCCAGCAGCCAAGATGCGACAGGGGGCACTGAAGCTTTCTTT. Its protein product is CASSQDATGGTEAFF.

The V and J genes are TRBV5-6 and TRBJ2-1; 10 bases map to TRBD1. The CDR3 runs to 16 residues. Germline values: CDR1 SGHDT, CDR2 YYEEEE. V was clipped by 0 bases and J by 3 bases; unmatched bases: 3. The DNA of the CDR3 is TGTGCCAGCAGCTTGGCAGGGACAGGGGTCTACAATGAGCAGTTCTTC. Translating gives CASSLAGTGVYNEQFF.

In this sample, this clone turned up once. A junction boundary mismatches the germline segment, possibly from a read error. This rearrangement joins TRBV7-7 to TRBJ1-1; maybe TRBD1 (6 bases). Germline CDR1 SSHAT, CDR2 FNYEAQ (reference sequence). The CDR3 runs to 13 residues. The CDR3 sequence is CASSPPGTTEAFF. CDR3 in DNA: TGTGCTAGCAGCCCCCCGGGGACAACTGAAGCTTTCTTT.

The rearrangement links TRBV5-5 to TRBJ2-3; tentatively, D is TRBD2 (6 bases). CDR3 length: 15 residues. Germline V CDR1 and CDR2: SGHKS, YYEKEE (reference sequence). V dropped 6 bases and J dropped 1 base, with 15 bases sitting between them. CDR3 coding DNA: TGTGCCAGCAAACCGCCGGGACTCCGCACAGATACGCAGTATTTT. It is translated as CASKPPGLRTDTQYF.

The chain recombines TRBV7-9 with TRBJ2-2; a weak D match, TRBD1 (6 bases). This CDR3 comprises 15 residues. CDR1 is SEHNR and CDR2 is FQNEAQ in the germline V gene (reference sequence). V dropped 5 bases and J dropped 0 bases, with 10 bases sitting between them. In DNA, the CDR3 is TGTGCCAGCAGCCAAAACAGGGCGAACACCGGGGAGCTGTTTTTT. Residues: CASSQNRANTGELFF.

There are many counts of this clone. This rearrangement joins TRBV5-4 to TRBJ1-1; D might be TRBD1 (6 bases). Trimming removed 0 bases from V and 5 bases from J, with 11 bases in between. The CDR3 extends over 14 amino acids. Germline CDR1 and CDR2: SGHNT and YYREEE (reference sequence). The DNA for the CDR3 is TGTGCCAGCAGCTTGGGCAGGGGAGGGACTGAAGCTTTCTTT. Its protein product is CASSLGRGGTEAFF.

The V and J genes are TRBV7-9 and TRBJ1-2, with a possible D match to TRBD1 (5 bases). With 2 bases removed from V and 6 bases from J, the gap between germline ends came to 10 bases. Germline V gene sequence: CDR1 SEHNR, CDR2 FQNEAQ (reference sequence). The CDR3 spans 13 residues. CDR3 region: CASSLMGHDGYTF. Written as DNA, the CDR3 is TGTGCCAGCAGCTTAATGGGGCACGATGGCTACACCTTC.

V gene TRBV29-1 combines with J gene TRBJ1-2; 8 bases agree with TRBD1. CDR1 and CDR2 from the germline V gene are SQVTM and ANQGSEA. The trim removed 7 bases at V and 9 bases at J, leaving 7 bases unmatched. The CDR3 length is 11 residues. The CDR3 DNA reads as TGCAGCGCCATGGACAGGGATAGCTACACCTTC. Its protein is CSAMDRDSYTF.

A remark on this clone: The identical CDR3 is also encoded by other nucleotide sequences in the sample. V and J are TRBV6-5 and TRBJ1-2; 9 bases agree with TRBD1. Germline assignment: CDR1 MNHEY and CDR2 SVGAGI. The CDR3 covers 14 residues. The trim removed 0 bases at V and 6 bases at J, leaving 2 bases unmatched. CDR3 region: CASSYSRTGDGYTF. The CDR3 DNA sequence: TGTGCCAGCAGTTACTCAAGGACAGGGGATGGCTACACCTTC.

The V and J genes are TRBV15 and TRBJ2-3; 9 nucleotides line up with TRBD1. Germline V gene lookup returns CDR1 LNHNV and CDR2 YYDKDF (reference sequence). This CDR3 comprises 17 residues. J gave up 0 bases and V 5 bases, and 9 bases lay outside the gene matches. The CDR3 sequence: CATSGGTGTLSTDTQYF. The CDR3 DNA follows: TGTGCCACCAGCGGCGGGACAGGGACCCTTAGCACAGATACGCAGTATTTT.

The chain recombines TRBV7-9 with TRBJ2-7, with 11 bases fitting TRBD2. The CDR3 consists of 14 residues. Losses at the gene ends were 5 bases for V and 3 bases for J; bases not matched to a gene: 3. Per the germline V gene, CDR1 is SEHNR and CDR2 is FQNEAQ (reference sequence). The CDR3 DNA follows: TGTGCCAGCAGCACAACTAGCGGGGGCTACGAGCAGTACTTC. Protein sequence: CASSTTSGGYEQYF.

J is TRBJ1-6 and V is TRBV5-1, with 8 bases aligning to TRBD1. This CDR3 contains 16 residues. Trimming took 0 bases from V and 6 from J; bases not matched to a gene: 5. Germline loops: CDR1 SGHRS, CDR2 YFSETQ. CDR3 sequence: CASSLVTGGRNSPLHF. The CDR3 DNA reads as TGCGCCAGCAGCTTGGTCACAGGGGGTCGTAATTCACCCCTCCACTTT.